This T cell receptor (beta chain) was sequenced during a study of cytomegalovirus exposure and HLA in healthy donors. In the PCR, 60 Vbeta and 13 Jbeta primers were used. TCRdb keeps only in-frame clones here, not all; method: immunoSEQ multiplex PCR. The repertoire holds about 260,000 clones, with approximately 84% as singletons. The CDR3 totals 14 residues. The germline CDR1 and CDR2 sequences are ENHRY and SYGVKD. This clone was observed a single time. At one boundary the junction diverges from the germline segment, which might be a read error. The chain joins TRBV10-3 to TRBJ2-7, with 9 bases that match TRBD2. The sequencing input was PBMCs. This clonotype was sampled from a woman in her forties in good health and CMV-seropositive. The CDR3 DNA reads as TGTGCCATCAGTCCTAGCGGGACAACCTACAAGCAGTACTTC. Translation gives CAISPSGTTYKQYF.